This is a list of T cell receptor beta chains from one sample in a study of blood T cell repertoires in COVID-19. The method was immunoSEQ multiplex PCR; TCRdb's version includes in-frame clones alone and lacks a portion of them. This sample has approximately 390,000 clones, with 85% to 90% found just once. The sequenced sample consisted of PBMCs or T cells enriched from blood (not recorded which). The receptors were sampled from a woman between 50 and 59 years old who had recovered from COVID-19. Both conserved end residues are part of each CDR3. A D gene is named only where the DNA matches it firmly. Clone size is given for some rows only: seen once, a few or many times, or a class if the clone is expanded.

D gene	clone size	J gene	V gene	CDR3 DNA	CDR3 protein
-	-	TRBJ1-1	TRBV5-4	TGTGCCAGCACCCAAAGGGGGTGGACTGAAGCTTTCTTT	CASTQRGWTEAFF
-	-	TRBJ2-2	TRBV5-6	TGTGCCAGCAGCTTGGCTGCCTACGGGGAGCTGTTTTTT	CASSLAAYGELFF
TRBD1	many	TRBJ2-7	TRBV18	TGTGCCAGCTCACTCGCCAGGGGGCGCGACGAGCAGTACTTC	CASSLARGRDEQYF
-	-	TRBJ1-2	TRBV5-6	TGTGCCAGCAGCTTGCTTAAAACTAGTCGGGGCTACACCTTC	CASSLLKTSRGYTF
-	-	TRBJ1-1	TRBV5-1	TGCGCCAGCAGTTTAACCGGGGGAGTGAACACTGAAGCTTTCTTT	CASSLTGGVNTEAFF
-	-	TRBJ1-2	TRBV2	TGTGCCAGCACAGGGGCCTATGGCTACACCTTC	CASTGAYGYTF
TRBD1	-	TRBJ2-2	TRBV9	TGTGCCAGCAGCATCTCGACAGGGGGGGTGGTGGGCACCGGGGAGCTGTTTTTT	CASSISTGGVVGTGELFF
-	-	TRBJ1-5	TRBV7-2	TGTGCCAGCAGCTTAAGGGCCGGGGGGAGCCAGCCCCAGCATTTT	CASSLRAGGSQPQHF
-	-	TRBJ1-1	TRBV7-9	TGTGCCAGCAGCTTAATGAGCGTCAACACTGAAGCTTTCTTT	CASSLMSVNTEAFF
TRBD1	-	TRBJ1-1	TRBV6-6	TGTGCCAGCAGTCCGACAGGGGCGAACACTGAAGCTTTCTTT	CASSPTGANTEAFF
TRBD1	-	TRBJ2-1	TRBV2	TGTGCCAGCAGTGCCGACAGGGGAAGTTTCTTCTTC	CASSADRGSFFF
-	-	TRBJ2-2	TRBV23-1	TGCGCCAGCAGTCAAGACGGGTTCCGGGGAAACGGGGAGCTGTTTTTT	CASSQDGFRGNGELFF
TRBD1	-	TRBJ1-1	TRBV4-1	TGCGCCAGCAGCCCCCGGACAGGGGTGATGAACACTGAAGCTTTCTTT	CASSPRTGVMNTEAFF
TRBD2	-	TRBJ2-7	TRBV28	TGTGCCAGCAGTTTACCCCCTCTAGCGGGGAGCTCCTACGAGCAGTACTTC	CASSLPPLAGSSYEQYF
TRBD1	once	TRBJ1-3	TRBV2	TGTGCCAGCAGGGAGACAGGGGGAAACACCATATATTTT	CASRETGGNTIYF
TRBD1	-	TRBJ1-6	TRBV5-1	TGCGCCAGCAGCCGGGACAGGGGCAATTCACCCCTCCACTTT	CASSRDRGNSPLHF
-	-	TRBJ1-2	TRBV19	TGTGCCAGTAGTATTTCGGCCAGCGATACCTCGATTTTTGGCTACACCTTC	CASSISASDTSIFGYTF
-	-	TRBJ1-3	TRBV9	TGTGCCAGCAGCGTAACCAGCTCTGGAAACACCATATATTTT	CASSVTSSGNTIYF
TRBD1	-	TRBJ1-5	TRBV4-1	TGCGCCAGCAGCCAAGAGCGGGACAGGGTTTACCAGCCCCAGCATTTT	CASSQERDRVYQPQHF
-	-	TRBJ1-1	TRBV30	TGTGCCTGGGGGAAACCGGACAGAAACCCGACAGCTTTCTTT	CAWGKPDRNPTAFF
TRBD1	-	TRBJ1-1	TRBV11-2	TGTGCCAGCAGCTCGCCGGACAGGGATGAGAACACTGAAGCTTTCTTT	CASSSPDRDENTEAFF
-	-	TRBJ1-2	TRBV30	TGTGCCTGGAGAGGGGGGGCCGGGTCAGAAGGCTATGGCTACACCTTC	CAWRGGAGSEGYGYTF
-	-	TRBJ1-2	TRBV29-1	TGCAGCGTTGAAGTTTGGCAGAACTATGGCTACACCTTC	CSVEVWQNYGYTF
TRBD2	-	TRBJ2-7	TRBV5-1	TGCGCCAGCAGCTTGGACGCGGGGGATAGATACGAGCAGTACTTC	CASSLDAGDRYEQYF
-	-	TRBJ1-1	TRBV28	TGTGCCAGCAGCCATCGACTACTCCTCACTGAAGCTTTCTTT	CASSHRLLLTEAFF
-	-	TRBJ2-5	TRBV19	TGTGCCAGTAGTATCACACCGCAAGAGACCCAGTACTTC	CASSITPQETQYF
TRBD2	-	TRBJ2-3	TRBV4-1	TGCGCCAGCAGCCAAGTGGCCGGGACTAGCTTCCCAGATACGCAGTATTTT	CASSQVAGTSFPDTQYF
-	-	TRBJ2-2	TRBV6-2/TRBV6-3	TGTGCCAGCAGTATACGGACAGTGAACACCGGGGAGCTGTTTTTT	CASSIRTVNTGELFF
-	few	TRBJ1-1	TRBV5-1	TGCGCCAGCAGCTTGATAACAGGGACGAACACTGAAGCTTTCTTT	CASSLITGTNTEAFF
-	once	TRBJ2-5	TRBV28	TGTGCCAGCAGTGTTCAGGGCGCAGCGCAAGAGACCCAGTACTTC	CASSVQGAAQETQYF
TRBD1	-	TRBJ1-6	TRBV9	TGTGCCAGCAGCCCTGCCGGGACAGGGAACTCACCCCTCCACTTT	CASSPAGTGNSPLHF
-	-	TRBJ1-5	TRBV15	TGTGCCACCAGTGGTTGGGAGGTTCAAAGGGGCAATCAGCCCCAGCATTTT	CATSGWEVQRGNQPQHF
TRBD2	-	TRBJ2-2	TRBV3-1/TRBV3-2	TGTGCCAGCAGCAGAGCGGGACTAGCGGGGGGCTCATCGAACACCGGGGAGCTGTTTTTT	CASSRAGLAGGSSNTGELFF
TRBD2	-	TRBJ2-4	TRBV20-1	TGCAGTGCTAGTTCCAGCGGGGCAGGAAGTCTAGCCAAAAACATTCAGTACTTC	CSASSSGAGSLAKNIQYF
TRBD1	-	TRBJ1-1	TRBV28	TGTGCCAGCAGCAGGGGGCTTGAAGCTTTCTTT	CASSRGLEAFF
-	-	TRBJ1-2	TRBV10-2	TGCGCCAGCAGTGAGAGGGAGCGCACTGGCTACACCTTC	CASSERERTGYTF
-	-	TRBJ1-1	TRBV15	TGTGCCACCAGCAGAGTTGAGGGTTCCGCTTTCTTT	CATSRVEGSAFF
-	-	TRBJ2-3	TRBV7-2	TGTGCCAGCAGCACCCTATCTTCCACAGATACGCAGTATTTT	CASSTLSSTDTQYF
TRBD2	-	TRBJ2-3	TRBV19	TGTGCCAGTAAAAGACTAGCCGGAGGTGATACGCAGTATTTT	CASKRLAGGDTQYF
-	-	TRBJ1-1	TRBV7-9	TGTGCCAGCAGCTTAGGACAGCAGAACACTGAAGCTTTCTTT	CASSLGQQNTEAFF
TRBD1	-	TRBJ1-3	TRBV10-3	TGTGCCATCAGTGAGTCGCCCCCGGGACAGGGGTCTGGAAACACCATATATTTT	CAISESPPGQGSGNTIYF
-	-	TRBJ2-7	TRBV5-1	TGCGCCAGCAGCTCGGACCGTGGGGGGAAGGACGAGCAGTACTTC	CASSSDRGGKDEQYF
TRBD2	-	TRBJ2-3	TRBV7-9	TGTGCCAGCAGCTTCGCTAGCGGGGGTGGGGATACGCAGTATTTT	CASSFASGGGDTQYF
-	-	TRBJ2-1	TRBV4-3	TGCGCCAGCAGCCGGAGCGGAGGTTCCTACAATGAGCAGTTCTTC	CASSRSGGSYNEQFF
-	-	TRBJ1-2	TRBV6-2/TRBV6-3	TGTGCCAGCAGCCCCGATCACTTTGGGAGCTATGGCTACACCTTC	CASSPDHFGSYGYTF
-	-	TRBJ1-4	TRBV11-2	TGTGCCAGCAGCTCCCCGGCGGGGGGAGCAACTAATGAAAAACTGTTTTTT	CASSSPAGGATNEKLFF
-	-	TRBJ1-3	TRBV5-6	TGTGCCAGCAGCTTGGACAGGGTTCGTTCGAACACCATATATTTT	CASSLDRVRSNTIYF
TRBD2	-	TRBJ2-5	TRBV19	TGTGCCAGTAGTATCTCCGGGACTAGCGGCCAAGAGACCCAGTACTTC	CASSISGTSGQETQYF
-	-	TRBJ1-6	TRBV3-1/TRBV3-2	TGTGCCAGCACCCACCAGGGAGGAGGCTCACCCCTCCACTTT	CASTHQGGGSPLHF
-	-	TRBJ1-2	TRBV7-2	TGTGCCAGCAGCTTAAACCGGTATGGCTACACCTTC	CASSLNRYGYTF
-	-	TRBJ2-3	TRBV5-1	TGCGCCAGCAGCTTGGGGCACCAGGGTCTCTGGACAGATACGCAGTATTTT	CASSLGHQGLWTDTQYF
TRBD2	-	TRBJ2-1	TRBV7-9	TGTGCCAGCAGCCGAGAGGGACTAGCAGGTGAGCAGTTCTTC	CASSREGLAGEQFF
-	many	TRBJ1-2	TRBV5-4	TGTGCCAGCAGCCGATCCGGGACAACGAACTATGGCTACACCTTC	CASSRSGTTNYGYTF
-	-	TRBJ1-1	TRBV3-1/TRBV3-2	TGTGCCAGCAGCCCCCGACAGGTAGTGTTCCCGAACACTGAAGCTTTCTTT	CASSPRQVVFPNTEAFF
-	-	TRBJ1-3	TRBV9	TGTGCCAGCAGCGTCGCTGGAAACACCATATATTTT	CASSVAGNTIYF
TRBD1	-	TRBJ1-2	TRBV19	TGTGCCAGTAGTGCCGCGGAGACAGGGGACTATGGCTACACCTTC	CASSAAETGDYGYTF
-	-	TRBJ1-2	TRBV6-4	TGTGCCAGCAGTGACTCCGGAGTGAGCTATGGCTACACCTTC	CASSDSGVSYGYTF